This TCR beta chain was identified in a study of blood T cell repertoires in COVID-19. The trim removed 2 bases at V and 5 bases at J, leaving 5 bases unmatched. CDR1 and CDR2 from the germline V gene are SGHTA and FQGNSA. This CDR3 region has 14 residues. The table came from immunoSEQ multiplex PCR; TCRdb's copy has only in-frame clones and leaves some out. The sample consists of 150,000 to 170,000 clones, approximately 86% of them appearing once. Material: peripheral blood. This sequence was found in a man aged 60 to 69 with COVID-19, enrolled during active disease. The chain recombines TRBV7-2 with TRBJ2-5; 7 nucleotides line up with TRBD1. This CDR3 is CASSLRGPGETQYF. CDR3 nucleotide sequence: TGTGCCAGCAGCTTAAGGGGGCCAGGGGAGACCCAGTACTTC.